This T cell receptor beta chain derives from a study of PD-1 blockade in classical Hodgkin lymphoma. Trimming shortened V by 1 base and J by 5 bases, and 15 bases separated the two germline ends. This CDR3 contains 16 residues. In germline, CDR1 is SGHTS, CDR2 YDEGEE. Profiling relied on immunoSEQ multiplex PCR, and the TCRdb table lists in-frame clones only, not all of them. The sample records some 15,000 clones, about 83% being singletons. Regarding the study as a whole: The authors have not defined what causes the repertoire differences, possibly disease activity or prior therapy.

This clone appeared a single time. Its antigen is undetermined. All patients relapsed after autologous stem cell transplantation, and brentuximab vedotin exposure varied. This chain links TRBV5-8 with TRBJ1-4; D gene uncertain. The sequenced sample was peripheral blood mononuclear cells (PBMCs), obtained at baseline. The origin of this receptor is a human donor with classical Hodgkin lymphoma. CDR3 amino acids: CASSLSWGPGNEKLFF. Here the CDR3 DNA reads TGTGCCAGCAGCTTGTCATGGGGTCCGGGAAATGAAAAACTGTTTTTT.